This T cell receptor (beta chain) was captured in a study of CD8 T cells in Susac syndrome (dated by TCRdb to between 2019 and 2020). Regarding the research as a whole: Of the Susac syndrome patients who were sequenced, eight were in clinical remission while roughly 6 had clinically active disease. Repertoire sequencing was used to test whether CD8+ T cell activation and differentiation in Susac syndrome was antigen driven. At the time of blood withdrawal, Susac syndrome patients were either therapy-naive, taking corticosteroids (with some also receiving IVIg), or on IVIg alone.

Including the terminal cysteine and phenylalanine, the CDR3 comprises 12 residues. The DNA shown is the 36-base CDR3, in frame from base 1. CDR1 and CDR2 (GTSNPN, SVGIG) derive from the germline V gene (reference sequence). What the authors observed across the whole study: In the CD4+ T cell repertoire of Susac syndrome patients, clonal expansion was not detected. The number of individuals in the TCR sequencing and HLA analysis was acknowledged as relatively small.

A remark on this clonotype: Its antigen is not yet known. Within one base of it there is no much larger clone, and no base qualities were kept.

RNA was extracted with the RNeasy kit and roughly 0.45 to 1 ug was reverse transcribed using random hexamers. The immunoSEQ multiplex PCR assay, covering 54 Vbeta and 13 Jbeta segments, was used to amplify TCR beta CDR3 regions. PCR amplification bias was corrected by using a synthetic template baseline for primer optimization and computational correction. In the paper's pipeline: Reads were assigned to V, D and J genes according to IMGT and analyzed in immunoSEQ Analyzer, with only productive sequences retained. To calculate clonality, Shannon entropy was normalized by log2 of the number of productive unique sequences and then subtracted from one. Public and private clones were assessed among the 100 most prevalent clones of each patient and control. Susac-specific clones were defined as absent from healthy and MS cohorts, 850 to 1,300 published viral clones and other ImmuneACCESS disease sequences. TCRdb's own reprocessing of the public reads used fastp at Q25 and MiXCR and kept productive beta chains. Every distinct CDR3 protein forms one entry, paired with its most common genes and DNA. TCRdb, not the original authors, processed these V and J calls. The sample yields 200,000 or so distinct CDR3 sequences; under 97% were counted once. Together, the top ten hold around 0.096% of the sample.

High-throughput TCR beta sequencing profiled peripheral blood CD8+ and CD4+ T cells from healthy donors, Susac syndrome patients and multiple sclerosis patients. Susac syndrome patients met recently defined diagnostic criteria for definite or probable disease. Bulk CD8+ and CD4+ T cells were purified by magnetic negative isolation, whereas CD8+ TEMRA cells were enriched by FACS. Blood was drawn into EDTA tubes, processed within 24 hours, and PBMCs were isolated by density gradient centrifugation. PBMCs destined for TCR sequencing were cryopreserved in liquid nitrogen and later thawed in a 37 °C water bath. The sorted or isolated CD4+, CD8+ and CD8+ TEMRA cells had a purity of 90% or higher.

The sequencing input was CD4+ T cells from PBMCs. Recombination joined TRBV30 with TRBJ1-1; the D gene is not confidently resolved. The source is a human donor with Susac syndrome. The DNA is TGTGCGAAGAAGGAAATGAACACTGAAGCTTTCTTT. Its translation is CAKKEMNTEAFF. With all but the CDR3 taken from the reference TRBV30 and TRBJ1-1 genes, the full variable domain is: SQTIHQWPATLVQPVGSPLSLECTVEGTSNPNLYWYRQAAGRGLQLLFYSVGIGQISSEVPQNLSASRPQDRQFILSSKKLLLSDSGFYLCAKKEMNTEAFFGQGTRLTVV.